This T cell receptor (beta chain) was sequenced in a study of cytomegalovirus exposure and HLA in healthy donors. Primers included in the PCR were 60 Vbeta and 13 Jbeta primers. Profiled with immunoSEQ multiplex PCR; TCRdb holds only in-frame clones, not every one. Its listing shows fewer than 100,000 clones. Germline lookup yields CDR1 GTSNPN and CDR2 SVGIG (reference sequence). Trimming stripped 3 bases from V and 3 bases from J, with 12 bases between. There are 13 residues in the CDR3. The V call is TRBV30, the J call TRBJ2-7; a weak D match, TRBD1 (6 bases). The receptor was isolated from a man aged 18 to 35 in good health and CMV-seropositive. Material: PBMCs. The CDR3: CAWRLSGDYEQYF. The DNA for the CDR3 is TGTGCCTGGAGGCTATCAGGGGACTACGAGCAGTACTTC.